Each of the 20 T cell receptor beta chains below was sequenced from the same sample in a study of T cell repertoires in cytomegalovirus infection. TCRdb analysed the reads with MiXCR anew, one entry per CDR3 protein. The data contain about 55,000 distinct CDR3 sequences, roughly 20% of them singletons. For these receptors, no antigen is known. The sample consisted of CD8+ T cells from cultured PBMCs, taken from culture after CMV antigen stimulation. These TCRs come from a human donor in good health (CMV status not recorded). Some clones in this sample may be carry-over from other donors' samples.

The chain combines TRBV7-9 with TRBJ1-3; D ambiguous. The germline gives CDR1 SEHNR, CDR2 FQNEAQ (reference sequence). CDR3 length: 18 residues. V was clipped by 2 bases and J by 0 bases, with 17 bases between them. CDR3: CASSLSSDPLGSGNTIYF. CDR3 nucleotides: TGTGCCAGCAGCTTATCATCTGACCCGCTTGGCTCTGGAAACACCATATATTTT.

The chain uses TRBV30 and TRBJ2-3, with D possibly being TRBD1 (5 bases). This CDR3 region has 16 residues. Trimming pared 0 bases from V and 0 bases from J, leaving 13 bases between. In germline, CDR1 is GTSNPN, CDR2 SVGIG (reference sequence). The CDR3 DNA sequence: TGTGCCTGGAGTGTAAGACAGTCGGTTAGCACAGATACGCAGTATTTT. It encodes CAWSVRQSVSTDTQYF.

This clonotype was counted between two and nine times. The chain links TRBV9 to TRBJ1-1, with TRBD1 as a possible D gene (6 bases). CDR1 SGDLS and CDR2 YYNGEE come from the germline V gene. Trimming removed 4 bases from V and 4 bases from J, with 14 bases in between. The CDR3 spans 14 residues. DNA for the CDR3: TGTGCCAGCAGCCCCTCAGGACAGCGCACTGAAGCTTTCTTT. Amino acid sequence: CASSPSGQRTEAFF.

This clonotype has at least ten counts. CDR3 nucleotides: TGTGCCAGCAGGTCGACAGGGGGCTTAGTAGAGACCCAGTACTTC. Translation gives CASRSTGGLVETQYF. The chain is built from TRBV6-2 or TRBV6-3 and TRBJ2-5; 10 positions match TRBD1. Germline lookup yields CDR1 MNHEY and CDR2 SVGEGT. The ends lost 6 bases at V and 4 bases at J; junction bases unmatched: 8. The CDR3 runs 15 residues.

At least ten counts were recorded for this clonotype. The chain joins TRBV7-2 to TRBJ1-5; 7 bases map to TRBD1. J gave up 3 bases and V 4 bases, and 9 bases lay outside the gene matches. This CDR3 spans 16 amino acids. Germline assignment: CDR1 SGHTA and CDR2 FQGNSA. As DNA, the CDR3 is TGTGCCAGCAGCTACTCCGGGACAGCGAACAATCAGCCCCAGCATTTT. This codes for CASSYSGTANNQPQHF. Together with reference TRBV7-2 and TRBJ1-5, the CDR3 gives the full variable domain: GAGVSQSPSNKVTEKGKDVELRCDPISGHTALYWYRQSLGQGLEFLIYFQGNSAPDKSGLPSDRFSAERTGGSVSTLTIQRTQQEDSAVYLCASSYSGTANNQPQHFGDGTRLSIL.

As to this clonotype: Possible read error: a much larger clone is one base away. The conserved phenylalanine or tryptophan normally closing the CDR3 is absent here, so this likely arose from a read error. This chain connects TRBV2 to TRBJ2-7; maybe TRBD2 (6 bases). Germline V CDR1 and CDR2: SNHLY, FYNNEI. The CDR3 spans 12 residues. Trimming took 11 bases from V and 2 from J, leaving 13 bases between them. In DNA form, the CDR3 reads TGTGCCGGAGGGGACGAGACCTACGAGCAGTACTAC. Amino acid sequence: CAGGDETYEQYY.

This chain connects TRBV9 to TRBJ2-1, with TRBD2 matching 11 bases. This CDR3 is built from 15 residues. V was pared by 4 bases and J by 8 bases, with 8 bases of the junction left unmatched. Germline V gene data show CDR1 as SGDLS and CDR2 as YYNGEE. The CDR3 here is CASSFSGRAADEQFF. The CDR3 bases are TGTGCCAGCAGCTTTAGCGGGAGGGCAGCCGATGAGCAGTTCTTC.

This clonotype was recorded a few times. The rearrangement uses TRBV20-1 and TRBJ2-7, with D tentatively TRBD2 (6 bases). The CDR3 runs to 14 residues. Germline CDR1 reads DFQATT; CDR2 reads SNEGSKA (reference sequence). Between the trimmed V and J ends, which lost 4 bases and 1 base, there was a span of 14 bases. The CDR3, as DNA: TGCAGTGCTAATTGGCGGGGCCAGTCCTACGAGCAGTACTTC. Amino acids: CSANWRGQSYEQYF.

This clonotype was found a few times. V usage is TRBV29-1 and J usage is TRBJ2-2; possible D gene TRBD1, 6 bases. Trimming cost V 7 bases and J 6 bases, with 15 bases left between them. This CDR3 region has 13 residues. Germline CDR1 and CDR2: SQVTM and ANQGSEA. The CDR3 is CSAGRDNPGELFF. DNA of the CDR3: TGCAGCGCTGGTCGGGACAACCCCGGGGAGCTGTTTTTT.

Written as DNA, the CDR3 is TGTGCCAGCAGGTTGAGGACTAGCGGGCTGCACACCGGGGAGCTGTTTTTT. Translated, it gives CASRLRTSGLHTGELFF. The V call is TRBV7-6, the J call TRBJ2-2; 11 nucleotides agree with TRBD2. CDR3 length: 17 amino acids. Germline V lookup: CDR1 SGHVS, CDR2 FNYEAQ. Trimming removed 6 bases from V and 3 bases from J; junction bases left unmatched: 9.

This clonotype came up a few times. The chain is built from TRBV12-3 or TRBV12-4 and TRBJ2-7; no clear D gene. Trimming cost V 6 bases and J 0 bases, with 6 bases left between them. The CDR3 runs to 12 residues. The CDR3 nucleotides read TGTGCCAGCAGCCGGATCTCCTACGAGCAGTACTTC. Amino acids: CASSRISYEQYF.

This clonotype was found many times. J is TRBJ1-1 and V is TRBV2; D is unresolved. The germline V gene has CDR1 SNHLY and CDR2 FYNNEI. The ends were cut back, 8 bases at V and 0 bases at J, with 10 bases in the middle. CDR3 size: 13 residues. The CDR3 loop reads CASWERMNTEAFF. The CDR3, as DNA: TGTGCCAGCTGGGAGAGGATGAACACTGAAGCTTTCTTT.

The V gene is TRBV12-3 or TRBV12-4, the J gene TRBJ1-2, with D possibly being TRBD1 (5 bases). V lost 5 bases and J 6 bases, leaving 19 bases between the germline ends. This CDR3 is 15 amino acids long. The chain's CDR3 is CASSPHVGGKNGYTF. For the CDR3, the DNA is TGTGCCAGCAGTCCCCATGTGGGGGGGAAGAATGGCTACACCTTC.

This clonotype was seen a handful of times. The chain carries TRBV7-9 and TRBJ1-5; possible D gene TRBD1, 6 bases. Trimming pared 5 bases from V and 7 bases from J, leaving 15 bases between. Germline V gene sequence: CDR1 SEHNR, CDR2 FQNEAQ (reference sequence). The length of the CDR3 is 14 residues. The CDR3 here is CASSVDRNGQPQHF. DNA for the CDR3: TGTGCCAGCAGCGTAGACAGGAACGGACAGCCCCAGCATTTT.

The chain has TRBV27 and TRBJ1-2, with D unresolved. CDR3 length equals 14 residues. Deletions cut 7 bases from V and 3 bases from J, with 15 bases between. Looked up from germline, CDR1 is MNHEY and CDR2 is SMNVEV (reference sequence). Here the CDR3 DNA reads TGTGCCAGCACAACCTCGACACAGCACTATGGCTACACCTTC. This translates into CASTTSTQHYGYTF.

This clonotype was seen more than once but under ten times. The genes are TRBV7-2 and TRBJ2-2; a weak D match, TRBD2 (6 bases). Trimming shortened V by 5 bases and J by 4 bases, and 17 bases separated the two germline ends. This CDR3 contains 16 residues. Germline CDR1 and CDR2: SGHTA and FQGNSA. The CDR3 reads CASSPEDGRFTGELFF. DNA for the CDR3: TGTGCCAGCAGCCCGGAGGACGGGAGATTCACCGGGGAGCTGTTTTTT.

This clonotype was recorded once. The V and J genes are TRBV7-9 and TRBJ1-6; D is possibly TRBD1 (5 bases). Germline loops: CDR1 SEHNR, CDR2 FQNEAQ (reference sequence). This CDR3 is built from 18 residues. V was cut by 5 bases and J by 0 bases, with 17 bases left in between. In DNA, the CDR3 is TGTGCCAGCAGCCTTGGGGGGACGGGCTTCTCCTATAATTCACCCCTCCACTTT. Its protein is CASSLGGTGFSYNSPLHF.

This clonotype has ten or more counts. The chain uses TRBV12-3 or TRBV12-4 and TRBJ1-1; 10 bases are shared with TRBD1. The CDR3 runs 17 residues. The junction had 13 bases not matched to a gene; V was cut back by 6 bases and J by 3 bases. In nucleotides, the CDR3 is TGTGCCAGCAGAACCCGGGACAGGGGTGTTTCGGACACTGAAGCTTTCTTT. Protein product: CASRTRDRGVSDTEAFF.

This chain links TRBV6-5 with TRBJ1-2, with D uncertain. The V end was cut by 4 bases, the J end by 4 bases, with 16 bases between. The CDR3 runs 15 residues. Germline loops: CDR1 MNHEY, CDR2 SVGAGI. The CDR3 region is CASSSPRIGGYGYTF. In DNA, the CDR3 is TGTGCCAGCAGTTCGCCTCGGATCGGCGGCTATGGCTACACCTTC.

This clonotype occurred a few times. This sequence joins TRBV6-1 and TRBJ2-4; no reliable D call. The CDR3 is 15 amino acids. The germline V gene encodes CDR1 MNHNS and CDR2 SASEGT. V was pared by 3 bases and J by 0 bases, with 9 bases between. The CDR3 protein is CASSDRRLAKNIQYF. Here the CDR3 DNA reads TGTGCCAGCAGTGACCGAAGACTAGCCAAAAACATTCAGTACTTC.